This paragraph covers one T cell receptor (beta chain) sequence. Repertoires were generated with immunoSEQ multiplex PCR, while TCRdb's copy carries only in-frame clones and drops some. In the table there are approximately 150,000 clones, 80% to 90% of which are singletons. This specimen comes from a study of blood T cell repertoires in COVID-19. V was pared by 3 bases and J by 7 bases, with 7 bases of the junction left unmatched. The CDR3 is 15 residues long. Germline V gives CDR1 SGHRS, CDR2 YFSETQ. The sample was peripheral blood. The chain recombines TRBV5-1 with TRBJ2-1, with 10 bases that match TRBD1. The sequence came from a man in his sixties or seventies with acute or convalescent COVID-19. CDR3 protein: CASSYGQGVENEQFF. DNA of the CDR3: TGCGCCAGCAGCTACGGACAGGGGGTAGAGAATGAGCAGTTCTTC.